This TCR beta chain was identified in a study of graft-versus-host responses after intestinal transplantation. The wider study: Multivisceral, liver-intestinal, or isolated intestinal transplants were performed in recipients.

Notes on this clone: Its target is unknown.

The CDR3 totals 16 residues. Per the germline V gene, CDR1 is SGHDN and CDR2 is FVKESK. Trimming took 7 bases from V and 9 from J; bases not matched to a gene: 12. Overall study findings and caveats: Some GvH clones were seen earlier in gut or blood, suggesting intestinal origin. Within the allografts of patients who had graft-donor T cell macrochimerism, graft-versus-host to host-versus-graft clonal ratios were high. Early post-transplant HvG declines tracked with peak circulating GvH clone levels.

Clones were read by immunoSEQ multiplex PCR, and TCRdb kept only the in-frame ones, dropping some. The sample records around 64,000 clones, around 92% being singletons. The specimen comprised unstimulated CD4+ T cells sorted from spleen or lymph node cells, sampled before transplant. V gene TRBV14 combines with J gene TRBJ1-6, with 10 bases fitting TRBD1. The receptor was derived from a human donor who was the organ donor for an intestinal transplant. CDR3 nucleotide sequence: TGTGCCAGCACCCCCCTAAGGACAGGGGGTTTTTCACCCCTCCACTTT. Encoded protein: CASTPLRTGGFSPLHF.